One and the same sample provided the 21 T cell receptor beta chains below, sequenced in a study of shared clonotypes between healthy human individuals. Clones were sequenced by immunoSEQ multiplex PCR, and TCRdb holds only the in-frame ones, with some missing. The sample records about 520,000 clones, about 72% being singletons. The sample comprised PBMCs. Every receptor here comes from a woman aged 40-49 years in good health. Some clones in this sample may be carry-over from other donors' samples.

This clone was recorded once. V gene TRBV7-2 combines with J gene TRBJ2-1; D uncertain. This CDR3 comprises 12 residues. Trimming removed 3 bases from V and 9 bases from J, with 9 bases in between. The germline gives CDR1 SGHTA, CDR2 FQGNSA. The DNA of the CDR3 is TGTGCCAGCAGCTTTCACGGAGCTGAGCAGTTCTTC. Amino acids: CASSFHGAEQFF.

The chain is built from TRBV18 and TRBJ1-6, with D possibly matching TRBD1 (6 bases). This CDR3 has 16 amino acids. Germline CDR1 KGHSH, CDR2 LQKENI. Trimming pared 4 bases from V and 10 bases from J, leaving 20 bases between. The CDR3 DNA sequence: TGTGCCAGCTCACTCGGAGGGGGGCGCGGCGGATCACCCCTCCACTTT. Its protein is CASSLGGGRGGSPLHF.

J is TRBJ2-1 and V is TRBV11-3; the match to TRBD2 covers 9 bases. V shed 5 bases and J 4 bases; nucleotides not matched to a gene: 6. The germline V gene encodes CDR1 SGHNT and CDR2 YENEEA. The CDR3 length is 15 residues. CDR3: CASSVQAGGYNEQFF. CDR3 coding DNA: TGTGCCAGCAGCGTGCAAGCGGGAGGATACAATGAGCAGTTCTTC.

This clone was recorded only once. This rearrangement joins TRBV18 to TRBJ2-5; D is unresolved. V lost 1 base to trimming and J lost 5 bases, with 17 bases between them. CDR1 KGHSH and CDR2 LQKENI come from the germline V gene. This CDR3 has 16 residues. The CDR3: CASSPRATTLLETQYF. The CDR3 DNA follows: TGTGCCAGCTCACCACGAGCTACCACTCTTCTGGAGACCCAGTACTTC.

Notes on this clone: Different DNA sequences within this sample yield the same CDR3. The chain employs TRBV9 and TRBJ2-2; 10 bases match TRBD2. Germline CDR1 SGDLS, CDR2 YYNGEE. The J segment lost 3 bases and the V segment lost 4 bases, leaving 3 bases of the junction unmatched. The CDR3 spans 15 residues. CDR3 protein: CASSRTSGYTGELFF. The CDR3 DNA sequence: TGTGCCAGCAGCCGGACTAGCGGATACACCGGGGAGCTGTTTTTT.

The sample holds a few counts of this clone. CDR3 amino acids: CASPARMGTAPWNTEAFF. Written as DNA, the CDR3 is TGTGCCAGCCCCGCGAGGATGGGGACAGCCCCATGGAACACTGAAGCTTTCTTT. The chain has TRBV28 and TRBJ1-1; 7 bases fit TRBD1. The CDR3 is 18 residues long. Losses at the gene ends were 8 bases for V and 1 base for J; bases not matched to a gene: 19. Germline V gives CDR1 MDHEN, CDR2 SYDVKM.

The chain links TRBV28 to TRBJ1-2; TRBD1 aligns across 8 bases. Germline trimming cut 3 bases from V and 6 bases from J; bases unmatched to any gene: 3. Germline V gene sequence: CDR1 MDHEN, CDR2 SYDVKM. This CDR3 is 13 amino acids long. This CDR3 reads CASSFQGANGYTF. The CDR3 DNA sequence: TGTGCCAGCAGTTTTCAGGGGGCGAATGGCTACACCTTC.

The genes are TRBV4-2 and TRBJ1-3; 7 nucleotides line up with TRBD1. J was trimmed by 5 bases and V by 0 bases; bases with no gene match: 7. The CDR3 is made up of 16 amino acids. Germline V lookup: CDR1 LGHNA, CDR2 YNFKEQ. The CDR3 loop is CASSQDMGQPRNTIYF. CDR3 coding DNA: TGTGCCAGCAGCCAAGATATGGGACAGCCAAGAAACACCATATATTTT.

The CDR3 DNA reads as TGTGCCAGCAGTGTTAGCAAACTGGGAAAGACCTATGGCTACACCTTC. Protein sequence: CASSVSKLGKTYGYTF. The rearrangement links TRBV25-1 to TRBJ1-2; D call uncertain. Deletions cut 4 bases from V and 4 bases from J, with 19 bases between. This CDR3 has 16 amino acids. CDR1 MGHDK and CDR2 SYGVNS come from the germline V gene.

The chain couples TRBV7-9 to TRBJ2-7; 12 positions agree with TRBD2. Trimming at V came to 5 bases and at J to 2 bases, leaving 16 bases not matched to a gene. The CDR3 is made up of 19 amino acids. Germline V gene data show CDR1 as SEHNR and CDR2 as FQNEAQ (reference sequence). CDR3 residues: CASSRFLETGLAGTYEQYF. The CDR3 DNA reads TGTGCCAGCAGCCGTTTTTTGGAAACCGGACTAGCGGGGACCTACGAGCAGTACTTC. The whole variable domain, filled in from reference TRBV7-9 and TRBJ2-7, reads DTGVSQNPRHKITKRGQNVTFRCDPISEHNRLYWYRQTLGQGPEFLTYFQNEAQLEKSRLLSDRFSAERPKGSFSTLEIQRTEQGDSAMYLCASSRFLETGLAGTYEQYFGPGTRLTVT.

V usage is TRBV7-9 and J usage is TRBJ2-5; 7 bases fit TRBD2. The CDR3 covers 14 residues. Germline loops: CDR1 SEHNR, CDR2 FQNEAQ (reference sequence). The junction had 5 bases not matched to a gene; V was cut back by 5 bases and J by 2 bases. The CDR3 DNA reads as TGTGCCAGCAGCCTACTAGCGTATCAAGAGACCCAGTACTTC. As protein: CASSLLAYQETQYF. Full variable domain (missing parts from reference TRBV7-9 and TRBJ2-5): DTGVSQNPRHKITKRGQNVTFRCDPISEHNRLYWYRQTLGQGPEFLTYFQNEAQLEKSRLLSDRFSAERPKGSFSTLEIQRTEQGDSAMYLCASSLLAYQETQYFGPGTRLLVL.

This clone was observed once. The chain joins TRBV7-2 to TRBJ1-5; D might be TRBD1 (5 bases). This CDR3 is 15 amino acids long. Germline V gives CDR1 SGHTA, CDR2 FQGNSA. V was shortened by 5 bases and J by 4 bases, with 15 bases between the two germline ends. CDR3 sequence: CASSPYRQGNQPQHF. The DNA of the CDR3 is TGTGCCAGCAGCCCATACCGTCAGGGAAATCAGCCCCAGCATTTT.

The V and J genes are TRBV15 and TRBJ1-4; 7 positions match TRBD1. This CDR3 spans 16 amino acids. Germline-derived CDR1 and CDR2 are LNHNV and YYDKDF (reference sequence). V trimming: 0 bases; J trimming: 8 bases; junction bases outside the gene matches: 9. The CDR3 DNA follows: TGTGCCACCAGCAGAGATTCCCGGACAGGACCGGAAAAACTGTTTTTT. Amino acids: CATSRDSRTGPEKLFF.

The chain recombines TRBV5-1 with TRBJ1-4; 9 bases are a match to TRBD1. In germline, CDR1 is SGHRS, CDR2 YFSETQ. The CDR3 runs 15 residues. The V gene end was trimmed by 5 bases and the J gene end by 8 bases; junction bases not matched to a gene: 10. The CDR3 coding sequence is TGCGCCAGCAGAGCCCGGACAGGGGAGGAGGAAAAACTGTTTTTT. As protein: CASRARTGEEEKLFF.

V gene TRBV28 combines with J gene TRBJ1-2, with 9 bases lining up with TRBD1. After removal of 5 bases from V and 7 bases from J, the junction contained 5 bases not matched to a gene. This CDR3 is 13 amino acids long. CDR1 is MDHEN, CDR2 SYDVKM, per germline. The CDR3 region is CASSQTGGSGYTF. DNA of the CDR3: TGTGCCAGCAGTCAAACAGGGGGCTCTGGCTACACCTTC.

J is TRBJ2-3 and V is TRBV2; D possibly corresponds to TRBD1 (6 bases). This CDR3 spans 14 amino acids. The V end was cut by 7 bases, the J end by 5 bases, with 16 bases between. Germline CDR1 is SNHLY and CDR2 is FYNNEI. The CDR3 DNA sequence: TGTGCCAGCACCGACCCCAGAGGGGGAGATACGCAGTATTTT. Translating gives CASTDPRGGDTQYF.

V and J are TRBV5-1 and TRBJ2-5; D is undetermined. The CDR3 contains 14 residues. V was clipped by 0 bases and J by 2 bases, with 8 bases between them. The germline V gene has CDR1 SGHRS and CDR2 YFSETQ. This CDR3 is CASSLGVGQETQYF. CDR3 DNA sequence: TGCGCCAGCAGCTTGGGGGTAGGGCAAGAGACCCAGTACTTC.

The CDR3 DNA is TGCAGTGCTAGGTGGACTAATGAGCAGTTCTTC. Encoded protein: CSARWTNEQFF. The chain links TRBV20-1 to TRBJ2-1; D might be TRBD2 (5 bases). This CDR3 contains 11 residues. V was pared by 3 bases and J by 7 bases, with 7 bases between. The germline gives CDR1 DFQATT, CDR2 SNEGSKA (reference sequence).

A word on this clone: This specimen includes other DNA sequences encoding the same CDR3. In DNA form, the CDR3 reads TGTGCCAGCACCGGGACAGGGAACGAAAAACTGTTTTTT. Translating gives CASTGTGNEKLFF. The J gene is TRBJ1-4, the V gene TRBV2; 9 bases are a match to TRBD1. CDR1 and CDR2 from the germline V gene are SNHLY and FYNNEI. The CDR3 totals 13 residues. Unmatched junction bases numbered 5, after V lost 7 bases and J lost 8 bases.

This chain links TRBV10-1 with TRBJ2-2, with D hard to call. This CDR3 has 13 residues. Germline-derived CDR1 and CDR2 are WNHNN and SYGVQD (reference sequence). V was trimmed by 5 bases and J by 1 base, leaving 5 bases between them. The CDR3, as DNA: TGCGCCAGCAGTTTCGGGAACACCGGGGAGCTGTTTTTT. It specifies CASSFGNTGELFF.

The V call is TRBV30, the J call TRBJ2-7; TRBD2 agrees at 11 bases. CDR1 is GTSNPN, CDR2 SVGIG, per germline (reference sequence). The CDR3 has 15 amino acids. Trimming at V came to 6 bases and at J to 0 bases, leaving 7 bases not matched to a gene. The CDR3 nucleotides read TGTGCCTGCCCCTCGACTAGCGGGAACTCCTACGAGCAGTACTTC. Its protein product is CACPSTSGNSYEQYF.